This is a list of T cell receptor beta chains from one sample in a study of human CD8 memory T cell subsets. Following a re-call of the 5' RACE reads, TCRdb has one entry per CDR3 protein and lacks DNA. Found here are 5,000 to 6,500 distinct CDR3 sequences; the top ten clones hold under 20%. The sequencing sample was made of CD8+ T cells from PBMCs. These receptors came from a human donor in good health. CDR3s include the opening cysteine and the closing phenylalanine or tryptophan. Fields, in order: J gene, clone size, V gene, CDR3 protein. Clone size is not always given. Where it is, it says once, few, many or a class for expanded clones.

j_gene: TRBJ2-5
abundance: large
v_gene: TRBV7-8
CDR3aa: CASSLNRGPSETQYF

j_gene: TRBJ2-3
abundance: .
v_gene: TRBV6-5
CDR3aa: CASSGGPSTDTQYF

j_gene: TRBJ1-5
abundance: .
v_gene: TRBV5-1
CDR3aa: CASSPAGAHQPQHF

j_gene: TRBJ2-7
abundance: medium-sized
v_gene: TRBV4-3
CDR3aa: CASSPLTGASSYEQYF

j_gene: TRBJ1-4
abundance: .
v_gene: TRBV5-1
CDR3aa: CASSSDRGDNEKLFF

j_gene: TRBJ1-1
abundance: .
v_gene: TRBV13
CDR3aa: CASSLGGRLTEAFF

j_gene: TRBJ2-1
abundance: .
v_gene: TRBV4-1
CDR3aa: CASSGGTYNEQFF

j_gene: TRBJ2-7
abundance: .
v_gene: TRBV12-3/TRBV12-4
CDR3aa: CASSLGGPTDEQYF

j_gene: TRBJ2-7
abundance: .
v_gene: TRBV20-1
CDR3aa: CSAPDRGIFYEQYF

j_gene: TRBJ2-5
abundance: .
v_gene: TRBV12-3/TRBV12-4
CDR3aa: CASSLGTSGVAETQYF

j_gene: TRBJ1-1
abundance: .
v_gene: TRBV3-1
CDR3aa: CASSQEWENTEAFF

j_gene: TRBJ2-7
abundance: .
v_gene: TRBV27
CDR3aa: CASSLGGGQYEQYF

j_gene: TRBJ2-1
abundance: medium-sized
v_gene: TRBV11-2
CDR3aa: CASSLGSGGDNEQFF

j_gene: TRBJ1-2
abundance: .
v_gene: TRBV20-1
CDR3aa: CSARVGGVGRYTF

j_gene: TRBJ2-2
abundance: .
v_gene: TRBV20-1
CDR3aa: CSARATTSGINTGELFF

j_gene: TRBJ2-7
abundance: .
v_gene: TRBV5-4
CDR3aa: CASSPGGQGLKNEQYF

j_gene: TRBJ2-7
abundance: .
v_gene: TRBV11-2
CDR3aa: CASSLVLRGYEQYF

j_gene: TRBJ2-7
abundance: large
v_gene: TRBV20-1
CDR3aa: CSARGLVASYEQYF

j_gene: TRBJ1-1
abundance: .
v_gene: TRBV6-2/TRBV6-3
CDR3aa: CASSTGWGEAFF

j_gene: TRBJ2-5
abundance: .
v_gene: TRBV4-2
CDR3aa: CASGVGETQYF

j_gene: TRBJ1-2
abundance: medium-sized
v_gene: TRBV7-2
CDR3aa: CASSWTTGSGYTF

j_gene: TRBJ2-7
abundance: .
v_gene: TRBV29-1
CDR3aa: CSVELGGPSSYEQYF

j_gene: TRBJ2-7
abundance: .
v_gene: TRBV29-1
CDR3aa: CSVVWRDSVYEQYF

j_gene: TRBJ1-4
abundance: .
v_gene: TRBV19
CDR3aa: CASSMEDRGDEKLFF

j_gene: TRBJ2-1
abundance: .
v_gene: TRBV20-1
CDR3aa: CSASSYNEQFF

j_gene: TRBJ1-2
abundance: .
v_gene: TRBV7-8
CDR3aa: CASSLDGRDGYTF

j_gene: TRBJ1-1
abundance: medium-sized
v_gene: TRBV30
CDR3aa: CAWSGGRAEAFF

j_gene: TRBJ1-1
abundance: medium-sized
v_gene: TRBV5-1
CDR3aa: CASSLGTPSTEAFF

j_gene: TRBJ1-3
abundance: medium-sized
v_gene: TRBV28
CDR3aa: CASSLDTSSSGNTIYF

j_gene: TRBJ2-3
abundance: medium-sized
v_gene: TRBV7-8
CDR3aa: CASNPFPSGGHTDTQYF

j_gene: TRBJ1-2
abundance: .
v_gene: TRBV13
CDR3aa: CASSPRGTNYGYTF

j_gene: TRBJ2-1
abundance: .
v_gene: TRBV20-1
CDR3aa: CSARDLASGSNEQFF

j_gene: TRBJ2-4
abundance: .
v_gene: TRBV5-1
CDR3aa: CASSTRQGAMGNIQYF

j_gene: TRBJ1-5
abundance: .
v_gene: TRBV5-4
CDR3aa: CASSFQGAENQPQHF

j_gene: TRBJ1-4
abundance: .
v_gene: TRBV3-1
CDR3aa: CASSQRDRGRGLFF

j_gene: TRBJ1-2
abundance: .
v_gene: TRBV29-1
CDR3aa: CSVRTARGYTF

j_gene: TRBJ2-7
abundance: .
v_gene: TRBV5-1
CDR3aa: CASSLVDPGGRTGEQYF

j_gene: TRBJ2-1
abundance: .
v_gene: TRBV6-2/TRBV6-3
CDR3aa: CASSPTGLAGATEQFF

j_gene: TRBJ2-3
abundance: .
v_gene: TRBV6-6
CDR3aa: CASSYSRGPIADTQYF

j_gene: TRBJ1-5
abundance: hyperexpanded
v_gene: TRBV28
CDR3aa: CASSAQGGGNQPQHF

j_gene: TRBJ1-1
abundance: .
v_gene: TRBV2
CDR3aa: CASSWGGTEAFF

j_gene: TRBJ1-1
abundance: large
v_gene: TRBV10-2
CDR3aa: CASSVDGMNTEAFF

j_gene: TRBJ2-1
abundance: .
v_gene: TRBV4-3
CDR3aa: CASSQDQGLNEQFF

j_gene: TRBJ2-7
abundance: .
v_gene: TRBV12-3/TRBV12-4
CDR3aa: CASSTVTGDSSDEQYF

j_gene: TRBJ2-7
abundance: .
v_gene: TRBV2
CDR3aa: CASSDHGGSGSSYEQYF

j_gene: TRBJ2-1
abundance: .
v_gene: TRBV11-3
CDR3aa: CASSLPSGRNEQFF